This T cell receptor beta chain stems from a study of blood T cell repertoires in COVID-19. The overall study: T cells, B-cell-depleted T cells, or PBMCs supplied cDNA or gDNA.

In Seattle, patients joined the study during active infection and were tracked longitudinally. There are a few counts of this clone. In the study's own analysis: The authors estimated nucleated cell counts from reference gene primer amplification. This table comes from immunoSEQ multiplex PCR, and its TCRdb copy is limited to in-frame clones, with some not included. That table gives V, J and clone size, and the DNA gave D and trimming. Of 150,000 to 200,000 clones in the sample, roughly 87% are singletons; the top ten hold about 7.8%. V lost 7 bases, J lost 0 bases, and 11 bases stayed unmatched. The CDR3 sequence is 17 residues long. CDR1 and CDR2 (germline): SGHTA, FQGNSA.

J is TRBJ2-2 and V is TRBV7-2; 7 nucleotides align to TRBD2. The receptor comes from a woman aged 55-70 years with COVID-19, enrolled during active disease. The material sequenced was peripheral blood. The CDR3 spells CASTSPGGGSNTGELFF. As DNA, the CDR3 is TGTGCCAGCACCTCCCCGGGGGGAGGTTCGAACACCGGGGAGCTGTTTTTT.